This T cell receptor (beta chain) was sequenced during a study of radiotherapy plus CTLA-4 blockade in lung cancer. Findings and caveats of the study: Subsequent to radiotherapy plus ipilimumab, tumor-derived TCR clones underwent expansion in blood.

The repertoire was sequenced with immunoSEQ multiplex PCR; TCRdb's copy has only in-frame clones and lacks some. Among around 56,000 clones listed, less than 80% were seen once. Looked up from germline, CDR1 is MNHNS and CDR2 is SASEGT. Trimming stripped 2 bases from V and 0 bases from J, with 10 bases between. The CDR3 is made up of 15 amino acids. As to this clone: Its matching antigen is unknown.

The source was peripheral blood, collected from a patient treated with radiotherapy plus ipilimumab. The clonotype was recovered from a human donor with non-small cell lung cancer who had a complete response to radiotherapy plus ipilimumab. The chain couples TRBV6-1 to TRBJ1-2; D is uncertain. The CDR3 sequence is CASSERNEANYGYTF. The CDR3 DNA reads TGTGCCAGCAGTGAACGAAACGAGGCTAACTATGGCTACACCTTC.